Detailed here is one TCR beta chain. Its antigen has not been determined. No much larger clone is present one base from it, and per-base qualities are unavailable. The source of the sample is a study of OX40 agonist ivuxolimab in advanced cancers. In terms of the full investigation: The costimulatory receptor OX40 (CD134) was targeted by ivuxolimab, a fully human IgG2 agonistic monoclonal antibody. Intravenous ivuxolimab was administered to patients every 2 weeks at six dose levels: 0.01, 0.1, 0.3, 1.5, 3 and 10 mg/kg. Of the approximately 53 patients in dose escalation, about 19 had hepatocellular carcinoma, some 15 had melanoma, 9 had renal cell carcinoma and 9 had head and neck cancer. A male proportion of 75% to 85% and a mean age of approximately 61 years, ranging from roughly 23 to 90, were recorded for the dose-escalation cohort. Patients were allowed to have had prior anti-PD-1, anti-PD-L1 or anti-CTLA-4 therapy, and around two fifths of the dose-escalation patients had been treated with checkpoint inhibitors. Partial responses occurred in three dose-escalation patients: two with cutaneous melanoma and one with hepatocellular carcinoma. Peripheral TCRbeta sequencing aimed to test whether ivuxolimab altered TCR sequence diversity and caused clonal T-cell expansion. The monotherapy dose-escalation portion (N ≈ 50 patients) of the phase I ivuxolimab trial is reported in the paper. What the study reported, not specific to this receptor: In partial responders in the 0.1-3.0 mg/kg groups, normalized peripheral clonal expansion was found to be among the lowest, especially among CD8+ T cells. The antigen specificity of the clonally expanded peripheral T cells was not determined. Low levels of normalized T-cell clonal expansion were also seen in some patients who did not respond. At doses of 0.1 to 3.0 mg/kg, clonal expansion of both CD4+ and CD8+ blood T cells was observed from baseline to week 6. After ivuxolimab, expanded clones were on average more numerous among CD8+ T cells than among CD4+ T cells.

The trial excluded patients who had a history of autoimmune disease or who were on systemic immunosuppression. Peripheral blood for TCR sequencing was drawn from every dose cohort at baseline, at cycle 4 day 1 and at cycle 7 day 1. The samples were drawn from a first-in-human, open-label, multicenter phase I dose-escalation trial of ivuxolimab. Adults with locally advanced or metastatic melanoma, renal cell carcinoma, hepatocellular carcinoma or head and neck squamous cell carcinoma were enrolled in the trial. Before TCR sequencing, CD4+ T cells and CD8+ T cells were sorted from peripheral blood as separate populations. Genomic DNA was extracted from sorted cells for sequencing of the TCRbeta CDR3 region. The immunoSEQ Assay was used for sequencing of TCRbeta CDR3 regions. TCRdb took over this immuneACCESS table, retaining in-frame rearrangements with V and J assigned. Such tables are incomplete; in checked studies, under half of the missing clones stem from an unresolved V gene, and the remainder is unexplained. For this sample there are tens of thousands of clones; about 81% appear just once. About 7.7% of the sample belongs to the ten largest clones.

The sequencing here drew on CD4+ or CD8+ T cells sorted from blood, taken in a trial of the OX40 agonist ivuxolimab. The sequence came from an adult with an advanced solid tumor such as melanoma, head and neck, liver or kidney cancer.

The CDR3 has the sequence CASSVTSASNEQFF. The bases are TGTGCCAGCAGTGTAACATCAGCGTCCAATGAGCAGTTCTTC. The chain is assembled from TRBV6-5 and TRBJ2-1, with the D segment identity uncertain. V loses 5 bases, J loses 6 bases, and the germline ends lie 14 bases apart. Taken from cysteine to phenylalanine, the CDR3 has 14 residues. The DNA shown is the 42-base CDR3, in frame from base 1. The germline V gene encodes CDR1 MNHEY and CDR2 SVGAGI.